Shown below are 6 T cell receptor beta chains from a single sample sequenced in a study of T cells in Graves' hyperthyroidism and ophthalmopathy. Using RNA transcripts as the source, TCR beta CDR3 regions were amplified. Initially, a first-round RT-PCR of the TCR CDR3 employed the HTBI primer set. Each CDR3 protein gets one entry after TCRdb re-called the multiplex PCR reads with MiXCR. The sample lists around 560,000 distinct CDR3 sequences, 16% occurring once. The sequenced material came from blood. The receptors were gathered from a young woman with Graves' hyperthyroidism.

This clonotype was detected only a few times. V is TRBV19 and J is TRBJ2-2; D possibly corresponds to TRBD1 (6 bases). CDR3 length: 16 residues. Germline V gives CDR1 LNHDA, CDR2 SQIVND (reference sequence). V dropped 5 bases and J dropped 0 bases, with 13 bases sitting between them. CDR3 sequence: CASSWQGLANTGELFF. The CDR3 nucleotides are TGTGCCAGTAGTTGGCAGGGGTTAGCGAACACCGGGGAGCTGTTTTTT.

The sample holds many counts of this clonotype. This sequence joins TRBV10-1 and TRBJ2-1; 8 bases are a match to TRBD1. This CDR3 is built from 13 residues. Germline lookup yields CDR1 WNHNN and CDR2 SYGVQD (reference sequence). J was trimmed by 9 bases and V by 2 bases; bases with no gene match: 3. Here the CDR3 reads CASSERQGIEQFF. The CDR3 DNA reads TGCGCCAGCAGTGAGAGACAGGGGATTGAGCAGTTCTTC.

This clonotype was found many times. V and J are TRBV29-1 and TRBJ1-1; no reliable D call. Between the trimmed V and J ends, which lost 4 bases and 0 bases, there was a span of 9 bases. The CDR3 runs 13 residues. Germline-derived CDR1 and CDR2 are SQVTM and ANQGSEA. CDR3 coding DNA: TGCAGCGTTGGGAAGGGCGTGAACACTGAAGCTTTCTTT. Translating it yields CSVGKGVNTEAFF.

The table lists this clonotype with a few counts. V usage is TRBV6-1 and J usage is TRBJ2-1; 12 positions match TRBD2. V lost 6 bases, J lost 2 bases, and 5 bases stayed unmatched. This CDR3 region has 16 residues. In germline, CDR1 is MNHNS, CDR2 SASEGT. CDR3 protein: CASRATSGGTYNEQFF. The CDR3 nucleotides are TGTGCCAGCAGAGCCACTAGCGGGGGGACCTACAATGAGCAGTTCTTC.

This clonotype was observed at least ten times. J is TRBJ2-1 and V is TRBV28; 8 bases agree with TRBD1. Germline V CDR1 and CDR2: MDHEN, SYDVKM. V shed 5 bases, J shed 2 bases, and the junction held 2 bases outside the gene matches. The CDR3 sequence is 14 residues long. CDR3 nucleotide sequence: TGTGCCAGCAGTGACAGGGGTGCCTACAATGAGCAGTTCTTC. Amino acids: CASSDRGAYNEQFF.

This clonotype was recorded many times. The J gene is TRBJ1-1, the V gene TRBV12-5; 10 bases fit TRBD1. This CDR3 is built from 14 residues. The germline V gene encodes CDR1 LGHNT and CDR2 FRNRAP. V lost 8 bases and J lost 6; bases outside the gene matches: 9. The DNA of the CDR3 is TGTGCTAGTCTAAGACAGGGGGCAAAGTCTGAAGCTTTCTTT. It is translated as CASLRQGAKSEAFF.